A selection of T cell receptor beta chains follows, all from one sample in a study of a mutant IDH1 vaccine in newly diagnosed glioma. The antigens for these receptors are not known. Some clones are missing from TCRdb's copy, which holds only in-frame ones; the method was immunoSEQ multiplex PCR. Counted here are roughly 30,000 clones, 78% occurring once; the ten biggest clones make up 11%. Sample: PBMCs, taken from a glioma patient whose treatment included an IDH1 peptide vaccine. The origin of the receptors is a woman in her 40s with glioma. The CDR3 runs from the conserved cysteine through the conserved F or W. A D gene is named only where the DNA matches it firmly. Some rows mark clone size as missing; the rest say once, few, many or name a class of expanded clone.

>-|TRBJ2-3|TRBV10-3|TRBD2
CAISARLAGIGTDTQYF
TGTGCCATCAGTGCCCGACTAGCGGGGATCGGCACAGATACGCAGTATTTT
>-|TRBJ2-7|TRBV6-1|-
CASTPLGYEQYF
TGTGCCAGCACGCCCCTGGGCTACGAGCAGTACTTC
>-|TRBJ1-6|TRBV9|TRBD1
CASSVRQGGNSPLHF
TGTGCCAGCAGCGTTAGACAGGGCGGCAATTCACCCCTCCACTTT
>-|TRBJ2-7|TRBV18|-
CASYAPPHYEQYF
TGTGCCAGCTACGCCCCTCCCCACTACGAGCAGTACTTC
>few|TRBJ1-1|TRBV29-1|-
CSVVTSGVLNTEAFF
TGCAGCGTTGTTACGTCAGGGGTCCTGAACACTGAAGCTTTCTTT
>-|TRBJ2-5|TRBV5-1|TRBD2
CASSLGAGGIQETQYF
TGCGCCAGCAGCTTGGGGGCGGGGGGGATCCAAGAGACCCAGTACTTC
>-|TRBJ1-5|TRBV10-3|TRBD1
CAISLDRAEPQHF
TGTGCCATCAGTCTCGACAGGGCAGAGCCCCAGCATTTT
>-|TRBJ2-5|TRBV4-1|TRBD2
CASSQSHTSGGPPFQETQYF
TGCGCCAGCAGCCAATCCCACACTAGCGGGGGGCCGCCGTTTCAAGAGACCCAGTACTTC
>few|TRBJ1-1|TRBV7-9|-
CARRGLQGMNTEAFF
TGTGCCAGGCGAGGTCTACAGGGAATGAACACTGAAGCTTTCTTT
>-|TRBJ2-3|TRBV9|-
CASSVATIQNTDTQYF
TGTGCCAGCAGCGTTGCCACTATTCAAAACACAGATACGCAGTATTTT
>-|TRBJ1-5|TRBV9|-
CASSVGLDNQPQHF
TGTGCCAGCAGCGTAGGTTTGGACAATCAGCCCCAGCATTTT
>-|TRBJ2-5|TRBV11-2|TRBD2
CASSLGLAGVPETQYF
TGTGCCAGCAGCTTAGGTCTAGCGGGGGTCCCAGAGACCCAGTACTTC
>-|TRBJ2-5|TRBV7-2|TRBD2
CASSQPSGGRETQYF
TGTGCCAGCAGCCAACCTAGCGGGGGGCGGGAGACCCAGTACTTC
>-|TRBJ2-1|TRBV15|-
CATSRGQAILHNEQFF
TGTGCCACCAGCAGAGGACAGGCGATCTTACATAATGAGCAGTTCTTC
>-|TRBJ2-2|TRBV10-3|-
CAISEERQNTGELFF
TGTGCCATCAGTGAGGAACGGCAAAACACCGGGGAGCTGTTTTTT
>few|TRBJ1-5|TRBV7-9|TRBD1
CASSSGQDLVEPQHF
TGTGCCAGCAGCTCCGGACAGGACTTGGTAGAGCCCCAGCATTTT
>once|TRBJ1-1|TRBV5-5|TRBD1
CASTSFGTGDTEAFF
TGTGCCAGCACCTCCTTCGGGACAGGGGACACTGAAGCTTTCTTT
>-|TRBJ1-4|TRBV27|-
CASRSSMGEKLFF
TGTGCCAGCCGATCGTCTATGGGGGAAAAACTGTTTTTT
>-|TRBJ1-2|TRBV10-2|-
CASSDGYGYTF
TGCGCCAGCAGTGACGGCTATGGCTACACCTTC
>-|TRBJ2-7|TRBV10-3|-
CAISRTEAYEQYF
TGTGCCATCAGTCGGACGGAGGCCTACGAGCAGTACTTC
>-|TRBJ2-7|TRBV4-1|-
CASSSLGGDYEQYF
TGCGCCAGCAGCTCCCTGGGCGGGGACTACGAGCAGTACTTC
>-|TRBJ2-7|TRBV7-9|TRBD1
CASSLPDRVYEQYF
TGTGCCAGCAGCTTACCCGACAGGGTGTACGAGCAGTACTTC
>few|TRBJ1-6|TRBV25-1|-
CASSDGNRSHSPLHF
TGTGCCAGCAGTGACGGCAATCGGTCTCATTCACCCCTCCACTTT
>-|TRBJ2-1|TRBV5-1|TRBD2
CASSPGGGLNNEQFF
TGCGCCAGCAGCCCCGGCGGGGGGTTGAACAATGAGCAGTTCTTC
>-|TRBJ1-1|TRBV10-3|-
CAISAGTPYEAFF
TGTGCCATCAGTGCAGGGACGCCATACGAAGCTTTCTTT
>-|TRBJ2-7|TRBV19|-
CASSRQVAYEQYF
TGTGCCAGTAGTAGACAGGTAGCCTACGAGCAGTACTTC
>once|TRBJ1-1|TRBV4-2|-
CASSQEGTAITEAFF
TGTGCCAGCAGCCAAGAAGGGACGGCCATCACTGAAGCTTTCTTT
>-|TRBJ1-3|TRBV7-9|TRBD1
CASSFGTAGNTIYF
TGTGCCAGCAGCTTCGGGACAGCCGGAAACACCATATATTTT
>-|TRBJ2-5|TRBV18|TRBD2
CASSPRLAGLQETQYF
TGTGCCAGCTCACCCCGACTAGCGGGGTTACAAGAGACCCAGTACTTC
>-|TRBJ2-7|TRBV2|-
CASSEGASSYEQYF
TGTGCCAGCAGTGAAGGGGCCTCAAGCTACGAGCAGTACTTC
>-|TRBJ2-1|TRBV7-2|-
CASSFWGGHEQFF
TGTGCCAGCAGCTTTTGGGGCGGGCATGAGCAGTTCTTC
>-|TRBJ2-2|TRBV11-2|-
CASSLLYTGELFF
TGTGCCAGCAGCTTACTATACACCGGGGAGCTGTTTTTT
>-|TRBJ2-3|TRBV5-1|-
CASSLLQDTQYF
TGCGCCAGCAGCTTGTTGCAAGATACGCAGTATTTT
>few|TRBJ1-1|TRBV6-1|-
CASSVVLNTEAFF
TGTGCCAGCAGTGTAGTCTTGAACACTGAAGCTTTCTTT
>-|TRBJ2-3|TRBV5-6|TRBD1
CASSPGTGGTDTQYF
TGTGCCAGCAGCCCCGGGACAGGGGGCACAGATACGCAGTATTTT
>once|TRBJ2-7|TRBV30|-
CAFGGRGTYEQYF
TGTGCCTTCGGGGGGAGGGGGACCTACGAGCAGTACTTC
>-|TRBJ1-4|TRBV5-1|TRBD1
CASSSSGTDNEKLFF
TGCGCCAGCAGCTCCTCCGGGACAGACAATGAAAAACTGTTTTTT
>-|TRBJ1-6|TRBV5-4|-
CASSFTGNIGSPLHF
TGTGCCAGCAGCTTCACAGGGAATATTGGGTCACCCCTCCACTTT
>-|TRBJ1-1|TRBV30|-
CAWGHENTEAFF
TGTGCCTGGGGACATGAGAACACTGAAGCTTTCTTT
>-|TRBJ2-3|TRBV21-1|-
CASSSPTWRSGDTQYF
TGTGCCAGCAGCAGCCCGACTTGGAGGAGTGGCGATACGCAGTATTTT
>-|TRBJ1-6|TRBV6-4|-
CASRHDGHSPLHF
TGTGCCAGCAGACATGACGGACATTCACCCCTCCACTTT
>-|TRBJ1-4|TRBV21-1|-
CASSPGGSGATNEKLFF
TGTGCCAGCAGCCCAGGCGGGTCGGGGGCAACTAATGAAAAACTGTTTTTT